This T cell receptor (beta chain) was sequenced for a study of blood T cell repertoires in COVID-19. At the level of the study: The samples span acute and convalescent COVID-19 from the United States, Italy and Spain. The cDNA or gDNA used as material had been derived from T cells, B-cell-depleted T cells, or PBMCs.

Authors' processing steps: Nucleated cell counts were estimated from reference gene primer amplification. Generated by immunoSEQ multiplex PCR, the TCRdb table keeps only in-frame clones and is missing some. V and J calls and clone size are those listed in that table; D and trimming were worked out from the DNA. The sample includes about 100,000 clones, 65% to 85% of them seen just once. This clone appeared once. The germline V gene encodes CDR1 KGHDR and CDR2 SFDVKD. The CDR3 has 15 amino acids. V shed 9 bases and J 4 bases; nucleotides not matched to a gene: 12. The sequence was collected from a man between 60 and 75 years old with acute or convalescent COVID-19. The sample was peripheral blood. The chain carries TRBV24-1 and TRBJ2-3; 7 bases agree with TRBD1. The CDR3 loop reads CATGSGQRISDTQYF. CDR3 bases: TGTGCCACCGGTTCGGGACAGAGAATTTCAGATACGCAGTATTTT.